The 20 T cell receptor beta chains below were found in one sample sequenced in a study of blood T cell repertoires in COVID-19. The assay was immunoSEQ multiplex PCR, and TCRdb's table has in-frame clones only and misses some. The sample carries over 250,000 clones, roughly 80% recorded once. The sequenced material came from peripheral blood. Every receptor here comes from a woman in her forties or fifties who had recovered from COVID-19.

The rearrangement links TRBV7-2 to TRBJ2-7; 11 bases match TRBD2. Trimming cost V 5 bases and J 0 bases; bases outside gene matches: 3. Per germline, CDR1 SGHTA and CDR2 FQGNSA. This CDR3 is built from 15 residues. CDR3 protein: CASSVGTSGSYEQYF. The CDR3 nucleotides read TGTGCCAGCAGCGTCGGGACTAGCGGCTCCTACGAGCAGTACTTC. The entire variable domain, with the rest obtained from reference TRBV7-2 and TRBJ2-7, is as follows: GAGVSQSPSNKVTEKGKDVELRCDPISGHTALYWYRQSLGQGLEFLIYFQGNSAPDKSGLPSDRFSAERTGGSVSTLTIQRTQQEDSAVYLCASSVGTSGSYEQYFGPGTRLTVT.

V usage is TRBV27 and J usage is TRBJ2-5, with 12 nucleotides matching TRBD2. The J call may not be correct, given that the DNA end is closer to TRBJ2-7. This CDR3 contains 17 residues. CDR1 is MNHEY and CDR2 is SMNVEV in the germline V gene (reference sequence). The CDR3: CASSSGLAGNHFYEQYF. The CDR3 region has the DNA TGTGCCAGCAGTTCCGGACTAGCGGGGAACCACTTCTACGAGCAGTACTTC.

The chain employs TRBV28 and TRBJ2-3, with 14 bases identical to TRBD2. The CDR3 is 16 residues long. From germline, CDR1 is MDHEN and CDR2 SYDVKM. Losses at the gene ends were 5 bases for V and 5 bases for J; bases not matched to a gene: 6. This CDR3 is CASSPGTSGSLDTQYF. The CDR3 DNA sequence: TGTGCCAGCAGTCCGGGGACTAGCGGGAGTTTAGATACGCAGTATTTT.

This sequence joins TRBV2 and TRBJ1-2; no clear D gene. Deletions cut 3 bases from V and 8 bases from J, with 13 bases between. Per the germline V gene, CDR1 is SNHLY and CDR2 is FYNNEI. This CDR3 comprises 13 residues. The CDR3 nucleotides read TGTGCCAGCAGTGAGGAGACCCTCGGCGGCTACACCTTC. Its protein is CASSEETLGGYTF.

The rearrangement uses TRBV30 and TRBJ1-4, with 9 bases aligning to TRBD1. This CDR3 has 17 amino acids. Trimming took 2 bases from V and 7 from J; bases not matched to a gene: 14. Germline CDR1 GTSNPN, CDR2 SVGIG (reference sequence). CDR3 coding DNA: TGTGCCTGGAGTCCCCGCACCGCCGGGACAGGGTTTGAAAAACTGTTTTTT. Translating it yields CAWSPRTAGTGFEKLFF.

V and J are TRBV30 and TRBJ1-2; D unresolved. The germline V gene encodes CDR1 GTSNPN and CDR2 SVGIG (reference sequence). The CDR3 loop spans 12 amino acids. V was cut by 2 bases and J by 4 bases, with 8 bases left in between. CDR3 nucleotides: TGTGCCTGGAGTCCGGGGTTCTATGGCTACACCTTC. Its protein is CAWSPGFYGYTF.

The chain employs TRBV27 and TRBJ2-5; 7 bases fit TRBD1. This CDR3 has 15 residues. V gave up 6 bases and J gave up 5 bases; unmatched junction bases: 12. CDR1 and CDR2 (germline): MNHEY, SMNVEV (reference sequence). The CDR3 reads CASRQRGRAAETQYF. In DNA, the CDR3 is TGTGCCAGCAGACAGAGGGGGCGGGCCGCGGAGACCCAGTACTTC.

V is TRBV4-3 and J is TRBJ2-3; TRBD2 agrees at 13 bases. Per germline, CDR1 LGHNA and CDR2 YSLEER. This CDR3 contains 15 residues. V shed 3 bases, J shed 4 bases, and the junction held 1 base outside the gene matches. The CDR3 protein is CASSQTSGGPDTQYF. CDR3 bases: TGCGCCAGCAGCCAGACTAGCGGGGGGCCAGATACGCAGTATTTT.

This rearrangement joins TRBV4-2 to TRBJ2-7; D perhaps matches TRBD2 (5 bases). V gave up 1 base and J gave up 5 bases, with 6 bases separating them. Germline lookup yields CDR1 LGHNA and CDR2 YNFKEQ. CDR3 size: 12 residues. CDR3 amino acids: CASSQGGHEQYF. The CDR3 DNA reads as TGTGCCAGCAGCCAAGGAGGGCACGAGCAGTACTTC.

The V call is TRBV6-6, the J call TRBJ2-7; D unresolved. In germline, CDR1 is MNHNY, CDR2 SVGAGI (reference sequence). Trimming left V 2 bases short and J 2 bases short, with 7 bases between. The CDR3 spans 13 residues. The CDR3 DNA reads as TGTGCCAGCAGTTACGAGCCTACCTACGAGCAGTACTTC. It is translated as CASSYEPTYEQYF.

The V gene is TRBV3-1 (or the pseudogene TRBV3-2), the J gene TRBJ2-3; a weak D match, TRBD1 (6 bases). V lost 4 bases, J lost 0 bases, and 11 bases lay in between. CDR3 length: 15 residues. Germline V lookup: CDR1 LGHDT, CDR2 YNNKEL (reference sequence). The DNA of the CDR3 is TGTGCCAGCAGCCCCCGGGACAACAGCACAGATACGCAGTATTTT. Translated: CASSPRDNSTDTQYF.

The chain employs TRBV4-1 and TRBJ1-2; tentative D call: TRBD1 (5 bases). Trimming took 6 bases from V and 8 from J, leaving 19 bases between them. CDR1 and CDR2 from the germline V gene are MGHRA and YSYEKL. This CDR3 is 14 amino acids long. CDR3: CASRTIGERKGYTF. The CDR3 bases are TGCGCCAGCAGAACCATAGGGGAAAGGAAGGGCTACACCTTC.

This chain links TRBV27 with TRBJ1-1; 11 bases match TRBD1. The CDR3 is 14 amino acids. Germline CDR1 is MNHEY and CDR2 is SMNVEV (reference sequence). V dropped 5 bases and J dropped 11; count of bases not matched to a gene: 10. Here the CDR3 reads CASSPGQGAPRAFF. CDR3 DNA: TGTGCCAGCAGTCCTGGACAGGGGGCGCCGAGGGCTTTCTTT.

The rearrangement joins TRBV7-3 to TRBJ2-1; 8 bases map to TRBD2. Germline loops: CDR1 SGHTA, CDR2 FQGTGA. Trimming took 4 bases from V and 6 from J; bases not matched to a gene: 5. The CDR3 is 14 amino acids. The CDR3 coding sequence is TGTGCCAGCAGCTCCGGGACTAGTCCCAATGAGCAGTTCTTC. Protein sequence: CASSSGTSPNEQFF.

The V call is TRBV7-2, the J call TRBJ2-1; D call uncertain. V gave up 0 bases and J gave up 0 bases, with 6 bases separating them. The CDR3 runs to 15 residues. Germline V gene sequence: CDR1 SGHTA, CDR2 FQGNSA. CDR3 sequence reads: CASSLAADSYNEQFF. DNA for the CDR3: TGTGCCAGCAGCTTAGCGGCCGACTCCTACAATGAGCAGTTCTTC.

This sequence joins TRBV3-1 (or the pseudogene TRBV3-2) and TRBJ2-1; D is unclear. CDR1 is LGHDT, CDR2 YNNKEL, per germline (reference sequence). The CDR3 loop spans 16 amino acids. The germline V and J ends were trimmed by 0 bases and 2 bases, with 11 bases remaining between them. Written as DNA, the CDR3 is TGTGCCAGCAGCCAAGACGGGTACGTCGCCTACAATGAGCAGTTCTTC. Its translation: CASSQDGYVAYNEQFF.

This sequence joins TRBV4-2 and TRBJ2-2; D might be TRBD2 (6 bases). Trimming removed 1 base at V and 4 bases at J, with 7 bases between. CDR3 length: 14 amino acids. Germline loops: CDR1 LGHNA, CDR2 YNFKEQ. In nucleotides, the CDR3 is TGTGCCAGCAGCCAAGGGGGAGGCACCGGGGAGCTGTTTTTT. Translating it yields CASSQGGGTGELFF.

The J gene is TRBJ2-1, the V gene TRBV9, with 7 bases fitting TRBD2. CDR3 size: 16 residues. The germline gives CDR1 SGDLS, CDR2 YYNGEE. Germline trimming cut 0 bases from V and 2 bases from J; bases unmatched to any gene: 5. CDR3 protein: CASSVAGGSPYNEQFF. Here the CDR3 DNA reads TGTGCCAGCAGCGTAGCTGGCGGGAGTCCCTACAATGAGCAGTTCTTC. Drawing the rest from reference TRBV9 and TRBJ2-1, the complete variable domain is DSGVTQTPKHLITATGQRVTLRCSPRSGDLSVYWYQQSLDQGLQFLIQYYNGEERAKGNILERFSAQQFPDLHSELNLSSLELGDSALYFCASSVAGGSPYNEQFFGPGTRLTVL.

The CDR3 loop reads CASSDRGLTEAFF. Written as DNA, the CDR3 is TGTGCCAGCTCGGACAGGGGGCTTACTGAAGCTTTCTTT. This chain uses TRBV27 with TRBJ1-1, with 11 bases aligning to TRBD1. The CDR3 sequence is 13 residues long. J was trimmed by 5 bases and V by 8 bases; bases with no gene match: 4. Germline V CDR1 and CDR2: MNHEY, SMNVEV (reference sequence).

This clone was recorded once. The chain links TRBV6-6 to TRBJ2-1, with D uncertain. CDR1 is MNHNY, CDR2 SVGAGI, per germline (reference sequence). This CDR3 region has 11 residues. V shed 8 bases and J shed 7 bases, with 9 bases lying between them. The CDR3 loop is CASRSRNEQFF. The CDR3 DNA is TGTGCCAGCCGTAGTCGTAATGAGCAGTTCTTC.